The T cell receptor (beta chain) under discussion was sequenced for a study of T-cell memory formation after mild COVID-19. One entry per CDR3 protein, called by TCRdb with MiXCR from the 5' RACE reads. The sample consists of roughly 190,000 distinct CDR3 sequences, around 26% of them appearing once. The study, taken as a whole, reports: Pre-infection memory harbored some responding clones, suggesting cross-reactive memory joined. The study found contracting CD4+ clones mainly in CM and EM and contracting CD8+ clones in EMRA.

CDR1 is LGHNA and CDR2 is YNFKEQ in the germline V gene. The ends were cut back, 0 bases at V and 3 bases at J, with 17 bases in the middle. The CDR3 loop spans 17 amino acids. Details on this clonotype: Its target is unknown.

This clonotype was obtained from an adult woman who had mild COVID-19 (a few samples of this study predate the infection). Cell type and time point are not known. The source material was PBMCs or a T cell subset sorted from them (not recorded which). The rearrangement links TRBV4-2 to TRBJ1-1; D is possibly TRBD1 (6 bases). CDR3 in DNA: TGTGCCAGCAGCCAAGAATTAAGAAAGGGGGGCTACACTGAAGCTTTCTTT. It specifies CASSQELRKGGYTEAFF.